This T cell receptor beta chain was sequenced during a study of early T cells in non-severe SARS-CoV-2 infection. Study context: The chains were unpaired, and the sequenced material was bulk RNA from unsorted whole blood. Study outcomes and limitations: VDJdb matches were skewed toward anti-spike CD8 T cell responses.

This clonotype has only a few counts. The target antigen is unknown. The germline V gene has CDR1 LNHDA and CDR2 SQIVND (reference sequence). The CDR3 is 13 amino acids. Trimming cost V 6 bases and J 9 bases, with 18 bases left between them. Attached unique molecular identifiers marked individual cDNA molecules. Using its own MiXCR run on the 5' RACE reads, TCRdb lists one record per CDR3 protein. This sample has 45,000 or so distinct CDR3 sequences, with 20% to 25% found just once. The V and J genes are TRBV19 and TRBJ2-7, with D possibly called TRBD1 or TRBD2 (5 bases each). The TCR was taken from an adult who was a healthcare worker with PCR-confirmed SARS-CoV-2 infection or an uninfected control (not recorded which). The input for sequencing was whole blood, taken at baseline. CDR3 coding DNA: TGTGCCAGTAGCCGGGACGGGCCCCAGGTGCAGTACTTC. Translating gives CASSRDGPQVQYF.